This TCR beta chain was documented in a study of graft-versus-host responses after intestinal transplantation. The wider study: The transplants performed in recipients were multivisceral, liver-intestinal, or isolated intestinal. Following induction with anti-thymocyte globulin, all recipients were given tacrolimus and steroids for three to four years.

Tissue processing of the graft released intraepithelial and lamina propria lymphocytes from it. Overall study results and limits: Analysis identified GvH clones in recipient marrow, with some appearing first in ileum or blood. Levels of circulating GvH clones at their peak were associated with early post-transplant HvG declines.

TCRdb's table, derived via immunoSEQ multiplex PCR, lists solely in-frame clones and lacks some. The data contain around 30,000 clones, 80% of them singletons. Notes on this clone: Its antigen is still unknown.

The length of the CDR3 is 13 residues. The ends were cut back, 0 bases at V and 4 bases at J, with 7 bases in the middle. Looked up from germline, CDR1 is SGDLS and CDR2 is YYNGEE. The sample here was ileum tissue, taken 98 days after intestinal transplantation. J is TRBJ1-1 and V is TRBV9; no clear D. The origin of this receptor is a human patient who received an intestinal transplant, so some T cells may come from the graft donor. The CDR3 here is CASSVGAGTEAFF. In DNA, the CDR3 is TGTGCCAGCAGCGTAGGGGCAGGCACTGAAGCTTTCTTT.